A single sample gave rise to the 30 T cell receptor beta chains below, sequenced in a study of blood T cell repertoires in COVID-19. Clones were sequenced by immunoSEQ multiplex PCR, and TCRdb holds only the in-frame ones, with some missing. The table lists around 40,000 clones, around 87% of them singletons, with approximately 25% in the top ten. Input material: peripheral blood. The receptors come from a man in his forties or fifties with active or convalescent COVID-19.

The CDR3 loop reads CASSSPGQNPDTQYF. CDR3 DNA sequence: TGTGCCAGCAGTTCCCCGGGACAGAACCCAGATACGCAGTATTTT. This chain joins TRBV28 and TRBJ2-3; TRBD1 aligns across 7 bases. V lost 4 bases to trimming and J lost 4 bases; unmatched junction nucleotides: 8. The CDR3 has 15 residues. Germline V gives CDR1 MDHEN, CDR2 SYDVKM. The whole variable domain, remainder taken from reference TRBV28 and TRBJ2-3, is DVKVTQSSRYLVKRTGEKVFLECVQDMDHENMFWYRQDPGLGLRLIYFSYDVKMKEKGDIPEGYSVSREKKERFSLILESASTNQTSMYLCASSSPGQNPDTQYFGPGTRLTVL.

This clone was seen a handful of times. The rearrangement uses TRBV6-8 and TRBJ2-2; 8 bases align to TRBD1. Germline V gene data show CDR1 as MNHGY and CDR2 as SAAAGT. Trimming removed 2 bases from V and 2 bases from J; junction bases left unmatched: 7. There are 17 residues in the CDR3. CDR3 sequence: CASSYVQGVSNTGELFF. Written as DNA, the CDR3 is TGTGCCAGCAGTTACGTACAGGGGGTTTCTAACACCGGGGAGCTGTTTTTT.

J is TRBJ2-3 and V is TRBV27, with no clear D. CDR3 length equals 12 residues. Deletions cut 5 bases from V and 2 bases from J, with 5 bases between. CDR1 MNHEY and CDR2 SMNVEV come from the germline V gene (reference sequence). In DNA form, the CDR3 reads TGTGCCAGCAGTACATTCACAGATACGCAGTATTTT. Translated, it gives CASSTFTDTQYF.

V is TRBV25-1 and J is TRBJ2-7; D gene uncertain. The CDR3 sequence is 11 residues long. From germline, CDR1 is MGHDK and CDR2 SYGVNS. V lost 7 bases to trimming and J lost 0 bases, with 4 bases between them. The CDR3 nucleotides are TGTGCCAGCACATTCTCCTACGAGCAGTACTTC. This gives the protein CASTFSYEQYF.

This chain connects TRBV28 to TRBJ2-3, with 8 bases lining up with TRBD2. V dropped 8 bases and J dropped 5; count of bases not matched to a gene: 12. The CDR3 has 15 amino acids. Germline loops: CDR1 MDHEN, CDR2 SYDVKM. DNA of the CDR3: TGTGCCAGCCTAAGCGGGAGTGTATCGGGAGATACGCAGTATTTT. Translated, it gives CASLSGSVSGDTQYF.

This clone appeared a few times. This rearrangement joins TRBV30 to TRBJ1-3; a possible D gene is TRBD1 (6 bases). The CDR3 covers 15 residues. Trimming took off 3 bases at V and 5 bases at J, with 17 bases between the two ends. The germline V gene has CDR1 GTSNPN and CDR2 SVGIG (reference sequence). CDR3 DNA sequence: TGTGCCTGGAGCCACCTAACCCGGGACAGAAACACCATATATTTT. It yields the protein CAWSHLTRDRNTIYF.

The V and J genes are TRBV5-8 and TRBJ2-1; 8 bases match TRBD2. The ends lost 6 bases at V and 9 bases at J; junction bases unmatched: 8. The germline V gene encodes CDR1 SGHTS and CDR2 YDEGEE. CDR3 length: 13 residues. The CDR3 region is CASTPGLGREQFF. The CDR3 nucleotides are TGTGCCAGCACCCCGGGACTAGGTCGTGAGCAGTTCTTC. Full variable domain (missing parts from reference TRBV5-8 and TRBJ2-1): EAGVTQSPTHLIKTRGQQATLRCSPISGHTSVYWYQQALGLGLQFLLWYDEGEERNRGNFPPRFSGRQFPNYSSELNVNALELEDSALYLCASTPGLGREQFFGPGTRLTVL.

The chain employs TRBV7-8 and TRBJ2-7; 7 bases align to TRBD1. The CDR3 runs 15 residues. With 5 bases clipped from V and 6 bases from J, the junction kept 13 bases outside the gene matches. CDR1 and CDR2 (germline): SGHVS, FQNEAQ. The CDR3: CASSHWTGAAGEQYF. The CDR3 DNA reads TGTGCCAGCAGCCACTGGACAGGCGCCGCGGGCGAGCAGTACTTC.

This rearrangement joins TRBV7-3 to TRBJ2-1; 7 bases are shared with TRBD2. V shed 5 bases, J shed 6 bases, and the junction held 10 bases outside the gene matches. This CDR3 region has 15 residues. CDR1 SGHTA and CDR2 FQGTGA come from the germline V gene. The CDR3 nucleotides are TGTGCCAGCAGCGGAGGGAGGGACTCAGTCAATGAGCAGTTCTTC. Protein: CASSGGRDSVNEQFF.

The rearrangement uses TRBV7-3 and TRBJ2-5; 10 bases align to TRBD2. The germline CDR1 and CDR2 sequences are SGHTA and FQGTGA. CDR3 size: 16 residues. Trimming removed 5 bases from V and 1 base from J; junction bases left unmatched: 7. CDR3 loop: CASSPLAGAGQETQYF. The DNA for the CDR3 is TGTGCCAGCAGCCCCCTAGCGGGGGCGGGCCAAGAGACCCAGTACTTC.

This chain links TRBV5-4 with TRBJ2-7; D unclear. CDR1 SGHNT and CDR2 YYREEE come from the germline V gene (reference sequence). Trimming shortened V by 4 bases and J by 4 bases, and 12 bases separated the two germline ends. This CDR3 has 13 residues. CDR3 amino acids: CASSLQSGYEQYV. CDR3 DNA: TGTGCCAGCAGCCTCCAATCCGGTTACGAGCAGTACGTC.

The V gene is TRBV27, the J gene TRBJ2-7; D is uncertain. The germline CDR1 and CDR2 sequences are MNHEY and SMNVEV (reference sequence). The CDR3 runs to 10 residues. V was trimmed by 8 bases and J by 3 bases, leaving 5 bases between them. DNA for the CDR3: TGTGCCAGCGGAGACTACGAGCAGTACTTC. This gives the protein CASGDYEQYF.

This chain links TRBV2 with TRBJ1-3, with D maybe TRBD1 (6 bases). Trimming shortened V by 6 bases and J by 1 base, and 10 bases separated the two germline ends. The CDR3 is 14 amino acids. Germline CDR1 reads SNHLY; CDR2 reads FYNNEI. In nucleotides, the CDR3 is TGTGCCAGCAGAGAACAGGGATCTGGAAACACCATATATTTT. Translated: CASREQGSGNTIYF. Together with reference TRBV2 and TRBJ1-3, the CDR3 gives the full variable domain: EPEVTQTPSHQVTQMGQEVILRCVPISNHLYFYWYRQILGQKVEFLVSFYNNEISEKSEIFDDQFSVERPDGSNFTLKIRSTKLEDSAMYFCASREQGSGNTIYFGEGSWLTVV.

This sequence joins TRBV30 and TRBJ1-2; no clear D gene. Germline CDR1 reads GTSNPN; CDR2 reads SVGIG (reference sequence). With 0 bases removed from V and 7 bases from J, the gap between germline ends came to 9 bases. The CDR3 has 12 residues. In DNA form, the CDR3 reads TGTGCCTGGAGTGTAGCCCTCCGTGGCTACACCTTC. Translating gives CAWSVALRGYTF.

The chain recombines TRBV28 with TRBJ1-6; 9 nucleotides line up with TRBD1. This CDR3 has 17 amino acids. Trimming took 5 bases from V and 3 from J; bases not matched to a gene: 8. Germline V gives CDR1 MDHEN, CDR2 SYDVKM. The CDR3 protein is CASSTQTGGFYNSPLHF. The DNA of the CDR3 is TGTGCCAGCAGTACGCAGACAGGGGGTTTCTATAATTCACCCCTCCACTTT.

This clone was found once. This chain joins TRBV27 and TRBJ1-4; possibly TRBD1 for D (5 bases). The CDR3 spans 15 residues. The germline V and J ends were trimmed by 2 bases and 4 bases, with 11 bases remaining between them. CDR1 is MNHEY and CDR2 is SMNVEV in the germline V gene (reference sequence). For the CDR3, the DNA is TGTGCCAGCAGTTTAAGGGGCGGTGATAATGAAAAACTGTTTTTT. It yields the protein CASSLRGGDNEKLFF.

V and J are TRBV7-2 and TRBJ1-5; 9 bases fit TRBD1. The junction had 2 bases not matched to a gene; V was cut back by 4 bases and J by 1 base. CDR3 length equals 15 residues. The germline V gene has CDR1 SGHTA and CDR2 FQGNSA. The CDR3 here is CASSYGQGSNQPQHF. CDR3 sequence (DNA): TGTGCCAGCAGCTACGGACAGGGGAGCAATCAGCCCCAGCATTTT.

The V call is TRBV7-2, the J call TRBJ2-3, with D possibly being TRBD2 (5 bases). This CDR3 has 15 amino acids. Germline CDR1 is SGHTA and CDR2 is FQGNSA. V was cut by 1 base and J by 7 bases, with 15 bases left in between. The CDR3 DNA follows: TGTGCCAGCAGCTTAGGCAGGCCCCCGGGATATACGCAGTATTTT. Protein: CASSLGRPPGYTQYF.

This clone was observed once. The chain recombines TRBV15 with TRBJ1-5, with 7 bases that match TRBD1. There are 15 residues in the CDR3. The germline V gene has CDR1 LNHNV and CDR2 YYDKDF (reference sequence). The J segment lost 2 bases and the V segment lost 3 bases, leaving 4 bases of the junction unmatched. The CDR3 loop is CATSSEGQRNQPQHF. CDR3 coding DNA: TGTGCCACCAGCAGCGAGGGACAGCGCAATCAGCCCCAGCATTTT.

The chain has TRBV5-1 and TRBJ2-3; D perhaps matches TRBD2 (6 bases). Trimming removed 6 bases from V and 2 bases from J, with 10 bases in between. The CDR3 is made up of 13 amino acids. Germline CDR1 reads SGHRS; CDR2 reads YFSETQ. The CDR3 nucleotides read TGCGCCAGCAAGGTAGCGGCCACAGATACGCAGTATTTT. Amino acid sequence: CASKVAATDTQYF.

This sequence joins TRBV30 and TRBJ1-2; D is ambiguous. The germline V gene encodes CDR1 GTSNPN and CDR2 SVGIG (reference sequence). V lost 0 bases and J lost 5, with 16 bases in between. The CDR3 sequence is 15 residues long. The CDR3 spells CAWSVIPWPGYGYTF. The CDR3 DNA is TGTGCCTGGAGTGTAATCCCCTGGCCGGGGTATGGCTACACCTTC.

The rearrangement joins TRBV6-5 to TRBJ1-1; 8 positions agree with TRBD1. Germline V gene data show CDR1 as MNHEY and CDR2 as SVGAGI. The CDR3 covers 14 residues. The trim removed 6 bases at V and 1 base at J, leaving 4 bases unmatched. CDR3 in amino acids: CASRAQGGNTEAFF. The CDR3 nucleotides read TGTGCCAGCAGGGCACAGGGGGGGAACACTGAAGCTTTCTTT.

V and J are TRBV11-2 and TRBJ2-1; D uncertain. Germline CDR1 reads SGHAT; CDR2 reads FQNNGV. The V end lost 1 base, the J end lost 8 bases, and 9 bases lay between the germline ends. This CDR3 contains 13 residues. The CDR3 bases are TGTGCCAGCAGCTTAGCTCACTTCTATGAGCAGTTCTTC. Protein: CASSLAHFYEQFF.

The chain carries TRBV7-2 and TRBJ2-1; possibly TRBD2 for D (6 bases). This CDR3 has 18 residues. Trimming took off 5 bases at V and 7 bases at J, with 27 bases between the two ends. CDR1 and CDR2 (germline): SGHTA, FQGNSA. The CDR3 sequence is CASSQPALRGWRDNEQFF. The CDR3 DNA follows: TGTGCCAGCAGCCAACCAGCCCTACGGGGGTGGAGAGATAATGAGCAGTTCTTC.

The gene calls are TRBV9 and TRBJ2-7, with 9 positions matching TRBD1. With 4 bases clipped from V and 1 base from J, the junction kept 18 bases outside the gene matches. The CDR3 has 19 residues. CDR1 and CDR2 (germline): SGDLS, YYNGEE. The CDR3 region is CASSPTGGQTGAASYEQYV. The CDR3 DNA follows: TGTGCCAGCAGCCCCACAGGGGGCCAAACTGGGGCAGCGTCCTACGAGCAGTACGTC.

The CDR3 DNA follows: TGTGCCAGCAGCTTCCTCGGGGGGTCCACAGATACGCAGTATTTT. The encoded protein is CASSFLGGSTDTQYF. The chain has TRBV7-9 and TRBJ2-3; TRBD2 matches 7 bases. The CDR3 totals 15 residues. Germline V gives CDR1 SEHNR, CDR2 FQNEAQ (reference sequence). Trimming cost V 3 bases and J 2 bases; bases outside gene matches: 5.

V and J are TRBV4-1 and TRBJ2-3, with 9 bases aligning to TRBD2. This CDR3 has 14 residues. J lost 3 bases, V lost 4 bases, and 2 bases had no gene match. The germline CDR1 and CDR2 sequences are MGHRA and YSYEKL. CDR3 sequence (DNA): TGCGCCAGCAGCCGGACTAGCGCAACAGATACGCAGTATTTT. As protein: CASSRTSATDTQYF.

The V gene is TRBV4-1, the J gene TRBJ2-2; D may be TRBD2 (5 bases). This CDR3 is 17 amino acids long. The germline V gene encodes CDR1 MGHRA and CDR2 YSYEKL. V lost 1 base, J lost 0 bases, and 12 bases lay in between. CDR3 in amino acids: CASSQVLALANTGELFF. The CDR3 DNA reads as TGCGCCAGCAGCCAAGTTCTAGCCCTCGCGAACACCGGGGAGCTGTTTTTT.

This clone was seen once. The chain carries TRBV10-3 and TRBJ2-2, with 13 bases fitting TRBD2. V dropped 4 bases and J dropped 0; count of bases not matched to a gene: 2. Germline assignment: CDR1 ENHRY and CDR2 SYGVKD. There are 17 residues in the CDR3. In DNA form, the CDR3 reads TGTGCCATCAGTGGACTAGCGGGAGGCCCGAACACCGGGGAGCTGTTTTTT. This codes for CAISGLAGGPNTGELFF.

This chain joins TRBV18 and TRBJ2-2; D gene uncertain. The CDR3 covers 14 residues. Trimming pared 5 bases from V and 1 base from J, leaving 8 bases between. Germline V gene data show CDR1 as KGHSH and CDR2 as LQKENI. CDR3 bases: TGTGCCAGCTCAACTACCGTGAACACCGGGGAGCTGTTTTTT. Translating gives CASSTTVNTGELFF.